What follows are 19 T cell receptor beta chains derived from one specimen sequenced in a study of cytomegalovirus exposure and HLA in healthy donors. The PCR was carried out with 60 Vbeta primers and 13 Jbeta primers. TCRdb's table, derived via immunoSEQ multiplex PCR, lists solely in-frame clones and lacks some. The repertoire holds about 69,000 clones, with about three quarters as singletons. Sequenced material: PBMCs. The receptors were gathered from a man younger than 30 in good health and CMV-seronegative.

This sequence joins TRBV6-5 and TRBJ1-1, with 9 bases matching TRBD1. There are 12 residues in the CDR3. Germline-derived CDR1 and CDR2 are MNHEY and SVGAGI. V lost 6 bases to trimming and J lost 8 bases; unmatched junction nucleotides: 4. This CDR3 reads CASSEGTGEAFF. CDR3 DNA sequence: TGTGCCAGCAGCGAAGGGACAGGGGAAGCTTTCTTT.

This sequence joins TRBV27 and TRBJ1-1; 7 bases fit TRBD1. The CDR3 has 13 residues. V lost 6 bases and J lost 1; bases outside the gene matches: 2. Germline CDR1 and CDR2: MNHEY and SMNVEV (reference sequence). The CDR3 nucleotides read TGTGCCAGCAGGGACAGGAAGAACACTGAAGCTTTCTTT. Its protein is CASRDRKNTEAFF.

For the CDR3, the DNA is TGCGCCAGCAGCCAAGTCGAGACAGGGGGATCAGGGGAGACCCAGTACTTC. Protein: CASSQVETGGSGETQYF. The chain employs TRBV4-1 and TRBJ2-5; TRBD1 agrees at 9 bases. CDR3 length equals 17 residues. V lost 1 base, J lost 5 bases, and 11 bases stayed unmatched. CDR1 and CDR2 from the germline V gene are MGHRA and YSYEKL.

The chain links TRBV5-8 to TRBJ2-2; TRBD1 aligns across 7 bases. The V gene end was trimmed by 4 bases and the J gene end by 5 bases; junction bases not matched to a gene: 5. CDR3 size: 14 residues. Germline V CDR1 and CDR2: SGHTS, YDEGEE. Written as DNA, the CDR3 is TGTGCCAGCAGCCCTGACAGGGTGACCGGGGAGCTGTTTTTT. Amino acids: CASSPDRVTGELFF.

The chain has TRBV29-1 and TRBJ1-2; TRBD1 matches 10 bases. Germline CDR1 SQVTM, CDR2 ANQGSEA. There are 15 residues in the CDR3. J was trimmed by 3 bases and V by 5 bases; bases with no gene match: 9. CDR3 sequence: CSVSRQGARDYGYTF. DNA for the CDR3: TGCAGCGTTAGTAGACAGGGGGCACGGGACTATGGCTACACCTTC.

The rearrangement joins TRBV4-1 to TRBJ1-6, with a weak D call TRBD1 (5 bases). The CDR3 extends over 16 amino acids. The germline V gene encodes CDR1 MGHRA and CDR2 YSYEKL. The V gene lost 1 base and the J gene lost 7 bases, with 14 bases spanning the gap. In nucleotides, the CDR3 is TGCGCCAGCAGCCAAGGGGAAGGGGTGAGGAATTCACCCCTCCACTTT. Translation: CASSQGEGVRNSPLHF.

This chain uses TRBV19 with TRBJ2-7; D may be TRBD2 (5 bases). The CDR3 covers 13 residues. CDR1 is LNHDA, CDR2 SQIVND, per germline (reference sequence). The germline V and J ends were trimmed by 4 bases and 7 bases, with 14 bases remaining between them. CDR3 amino acids: CASSRGSGVEQYF. Here the CDR3 DNA reads TGTGCCAGTAGTAGAGGGTCCGGAGTTGAGCAGTACTTC.

The chain employs TRBV7-9 and TRBJ1-2, with a tentative D call TRBD1 (5 bases). Germline V gene data show CDR1 as SEHNR and CDR2 as FQNEAQ (reference sequence). The CDR3 length is 13 residues. V lost 4 bases to trimming and J lost 5 bases, with 11 bases between them. CDR3 in amino acids: CASSSQRGYGYTF. CDR3 in DNA: TGTGCCAGCAGCTCCCAAAGGGGTTATGGCTACACCTTC.

The chain links TRBV28 to TRBJ1-2; 9 bases line up with TRBD1. The CDR3 consists of 14 residues. Trimming at V came to 2 bases and at J to 7 bases, leaving 5 bases not matched to a gene. Germline V CDR1 and CDR2: MDHEN, SYDVKM. CDR3 bases: TGTGCCAGCAGTTTACCCGGACAGGGGAGTGGCTACACCTTC. Protein product: CASSLPGQGSGYTF.

This rearrangement joins TRBV6-5 to TRBJ1-1, with D possibly TRBD1 on 5 matching bases. Germline CDR1 is MNHEY and CDR2 is SVGAGI. CDR3 size: 11 residues. V lost 5 bases and J 10 bases, leaving 11 bases between the germline ends. CDR3 residues: CASSGAGPAFF. The DNA for the CDR3 is TGTGCCAGCAGTGGGGCAGGCCCAGCTTTCTTT.

This chain joins TRBV6-1 and TRBJ2-7, with TRBD1 identical over 9 bases. There are 14 residues in the CDR3. Trimming removed 7 bases from V and 1 base from J; junction bases left unmatched: 5. CDR1 and CDR2 from the germline V gene are MNHNS and SASEGT. CDR3 in amino acids: CASTQQGASYEQYV. CDR3 nucleotides: TGTGCCAGCACCCAACAGGGGGCATCCTACGAGCAGTACGTC.

The chain uses TRBV5-1 and TRBJ2-4; 7 nucleotides line up with TRBD1. The CDR3 is 19 amino acids. Germline V gives CDR1 SGHRS, CDR2 YFSETQ. The J segment lost 0 bases and the V segment lost 4 bases, leaving 16 bases of the junction unmatched. The CDR3 sequence is CASSMRTGLSPLAKNIQYF. The CDR3 region has the DNA TGCGCCAGCAGCATGCGGACAGGACTTAGTCCTTTAGCCAAAAACATTCAGTACTTC.

To note about this clone: Other nucleotide sequences in the sample specify the same CDR3. The V gene is TRBV5-4, the J gene TRBJ2-5, with 14 bases fitting TRBD2. CDR1 is SGHNT and CDR2 is YYREEE in the germline V gene (reference sequence). The CDR3 is 16 amino acids. V trimming: 0 bases; J trimming: 2 bases; junction bases outside the gene matches: 0. The CDR3 DNA is TGTGCCAGCAGCTTGGGACTAGCGGGGGGGCAAGAGACCCAGTACTTC. Translation gives CASSLGLAGGQETQYF.

This chain uses TRBV7-2 with TRBJ2-1; 8 bases are shared with TRBD2. The CDR3 covers 15 residues. CDR1 SGHTA and CDR2 FQGNSA come from the germline V gene. The V and J ends lost 4 bases and 7 bases, in that order; junction bases with no gene match: 9. The chain's CDR3 is CASSYRGGPGNEQFF. Written as DNA, the CDR3 is TGTGCCAGCAGCTACCGGGGGGGGCCGGGGAATGAGCAGTTCTTC.

CDR3 loop: CASSLNGAGGQETQYF. The DNA for the CDR3 is TGTGCCAGCAGCTTAAATGGTGCGGGAGGGCAAGAGACCCAGTACTTC. The chain uses TRBV7-6 and TRBJ2-5; 9 bases map to TRBD2. CDR3 length equals 16 residues. V shed 2 bases, J shed 2 bases, and the junction held 6 bases outside the gene matches. Looked up from germline, CDR1 is SGHVS and CDR2 is FNYEAQ.

The genes are TRBV27 and TRBJ2-5; tentative D call: TRBD1 (6 bases). The CDR3 runs 13 residues. Between the trimmed V and J ends, which lost 2 bases and 5 bases, there was a span of 9 bases. Germline V gives CDR1 MNHEY, CDR2 SMNVEV (reference sequence). In DNA, the CDR3 is TGTGCCAGCAGTTTAGACAGGCGGGAGACCCAGTACTTC. Translation gives CASSLDRRETQYF.

CDR3 bases: TGTGCCAGCAGGGCGGACAGTAGCAATCAGCCCCAGCATTTT. Translation: CASRADSSNQPQHF. This chain joins TRBV6-1 and TRBJ1-5; D is perhaps TRBD1 (6 bases). Germline V lookup: CDR1 MNHNS, CDR2 SASEGT. The ends were cut back, 6 bases at V and 0 bases at J, with 9 bases in the middle. CDR3 length: 14 residues.

The chain couples TRBV30 to TRBJ1-5; weak D call: TRBD1 (6 bases). V was shortened by 0 bases and J by 9 bases, with 9 bases between the two germline ends. CDR3 length: 12 residues. CDR1 is GTSNPN and CDR2 is SVGIG in the germline V gene (reference sequence). As DNA, the CDR3 is TGTGCCTGGAGTGTTATCAGGGGGCCCCAGCATTTT. It codes for CAWSVIRGPQHF.

In regard to this clone: The sample holds other DNA sequences that translate to the same CDR3. The rearrangement uses TRBV19 and TRBJ1-1; D might be TRBD1 (5 bases). The V gene lost 1 base and the J gene lost 1 base, with 7 bases spanning the gap. CDR1 LNHDA and CDR2 SQIVND come from the germline V gene (reference sequence). The CDR3 runs 14 residues. CDR3 DNA: TGTGCCAGTAGTATAGGAACAGGGAACACTGAAGCTTTCTTT. It specifies CASSIGTGNTEAFF.